This record concerns one T cell receptor (beta chain) sequence. This entry belongs to a study of blood T cell repertoires in COVID-19. Study background: In each case, the material was cDNA or gDNA derived from T cells, B-cell-depleted T cells, or PBMCs.

The CDR3 covers 15 residues. Trimming shortened V by 1 base and J by 2 bases, and 12 bases separated the two germline ends. Germline assignment: CDR1 MNHNS and CDR2 SASEGT. Profiling relied on immunoSEQ multiplex PCR, and the TCRdb table lists in-frame clones only, not all of them. This repertoire shows approximately 21,000 clones, roughly 89% found once; its top ten account for 9.5% to 15%. The sample was peripheral blood. The TCR was taken from an elderly woman with active or convalescent COVID-19. V gene TRBV6-1 combines with J gene TRBJ2-7; no clear D. This chain's CDR3 is CASSEVPVPPYEQYF. CDR3 nucleotide sequence: TGTGCCAGCAGTGAAGTCCCAGTTCCCCCCTACGAGCAGTACTTC.